The rows below give T cell receptor beta chains drawn from one sample of a study of blood T cell repertoires in COVID-19. Assay used: immunoSEQ multiplex PCR; TCRdb lists only in-frame clones, some missing. Here the sample spans 150,000 to 250,000 clones, 94% being singletons. What was sequenced was peripheral blood. These receptors were obtained from a man aged 30 to 45 with COVID-19, enrolled during active disease. Both conserved end residues are part of each CDR3. Fields, in order: J gene, V gene, clone size, D gene, CDR3 DNA, CDR3 protein. D genes are given only for firm matches. The size field is filled for only some rows; it gives once, few, many or a size class.

TRBJ2-3,TRBV11-2,once,TRBD2,TGTGCCAGCACTCGAAGGGCTGGCGGGGGGGCGAGAGATACGCAGTATTTT,CASTRRAGGGARDTQYF
TRBJ2-1,TRBV5-1,.,.,TGCGCCAGCAGCTTGGACGGGGTTGGCTACAATGAGCAGTTCTTC,CASSLDGVGYNEQFF
TRBJ1-5,TRBV10-2,.,TRBD1,TGCGCCAGCAGTGAGTTGGACAGGGATCAGCCCCAGCATTTT,CASSELDRDQPQHF
TRBJ2-7,TRBV5-6,.,.,TGTGCCAGCAGCTGGATGACAGGCGAGCAGTACTTC,CASSWMTGEQYF
TRBJ1-5,TRBV11-2,.,.,TGTGCCAGCAGCTTAGGAGGGAGGCAGCCCCAGCATTTT,CASSLGGRQPQHF
TRBJ2-2,TRBV9,.,.,TGTGCCAGCAGCGTAGCGCTAGCTAGAGGCACCGGGGAGCTGTTTTTT,CASSVALARGTGELFF
TRBJ1-1,TRBV29-1,once,.,TGCAGCGCGGAGACCAGGGAAATTCACACTGAAGCTTTCTTT,CSAETREIHTEAFF
TRBJ1-4,TRBV19,.,.,TGTGCCAGTAGTATATTTGGGACCACAGGGAGTCCAACTAATGAAAAACTGTTTTTT,CASSIFGTTGSPTNEKLFF
TRBJ2-1,TRBV25-1,.,TRBD1,TGTGCCAGCAATCCAACAGGGGGCTCATATGGTGAGCAGTTCTTC,CASNPTGGSYGEQFF
TRBJ2-2,TRBV27,.,TRBD1,TGTGCCAGCAGTCAACAGGGGTTTATGGACACCGGGGAGCTGTTTTTT,CASSQQGFMDTGELFF
TRBJ1-6,TRBV6-1,.,TRBD1,TGTGCCAGCAGTGCCGGGACAGGGGGCGCAGTGTCCTTCTCACCCCTCCACTTT,CASSAGTGGAVSFSPLHF
TRBJ1-2,TRBV3-1/TRBV3-2,.,.,TGTGCCAGCAGCCTGGAGGGCCCTCGCTATGGCTACACCTTC,CASSLEGPRYGYTF
TRBJ1-2,TRBV20-1,.,.,TGCAGTGCGAGGACAGACTATGGCTACACCTTC,CSARTDYGYTF
TRBJ2-6,TRBV5-4,.,TRBD1,TGTGCCAGCAGCTCGAGGCAGGGGGCGGCCGGGGCCAACGTCCTGACTTTC,CASSSRQGAAGANVLTF
TRBJ2-4,TRBV9,once,.,TGTGCCAGCAGCGTAGAAAGATCGGACATTCAGTACTTC,CASSVERSDIQYF
TRBJ2-7,TRBV5-4,.,.,TGTGCCAGCAGCTTGGATAGCCTCAGCGGACCGCTCGAGCAGTACTTC,CASSLDSLSGPLEQYF
TRBJ2-5,TRBV11-2,.,TRBD2,TGTGCCAGCAGCATGATAGCGGGGGGGCTTGAAGAGACCCAGTACTTC,CASSMIAGGLEETQYF
TRBJ1-2,TRBV19,.,.,TGTGCCAGTAGTAGCCAGGGCGATTACTATGGCTACACCTTC,CASSSQGDYYGYTF
TRBJ1-2,TRBV6-6,.,.,TGTGCCAGCAGTTACAACCCAGGGTTAGGGGAAGGCTACACCTTC,CASSYNPGLGEGYTF
TRBJ1-4,TRBV5-1,.,TRBD1,TGCGCCAGCAGCCGCGGGACAGGCCCGGCAACTAATGAAAAACTGTTTTTT,CASSRGTGPATNEKLFF
TRBJ1-1,TRBV5-6,.,.,TGTGCCAGCAGCCTGAGGTACTTGAACACTGAAGCTTTCTTT,CASSLRYLNTEAFF
TRBJ1-6,TRBV7-3,.,TRBD1,TGTGCCAGCAGCGAGGACAGGGGGCCCTCACCCCTCCACTTT,CASSEDRGPSPLHF
TRBJ2-1,TRBV18,.,.,TGTGCCAGCTCACTGGACAGCCACTCCTACAATGAGCAGTTCTTC,CASSLDSHSYNEQFF
TRBJ2-2,TRBV6-6,.,.,TGTGCCATCCGGGAGAAGAACACCGGGGAGCTGTTTTTT,CAIREKNTGELFF
TRBJ2-3,TRBV5-4,once,.,TGTGCCAGCAGCGGCGGGACGGCCAGTCATTCGGATACGCAGTATTTT,CASSGGTASHSDTQYF
TRBJ2-7,TRBV19,.,TRBD2,TGTGCCAGTAGTATAACGGGAGGGATCCCCTACGAGCAGTACTTC,CASSITGGIPYEQYF
TRBJ2-5,TRBV5-1,.,.,TGCGCCAGCAGCTTGGGGGCGCAGAACCAAGAGACCCAGTACTTC,CASSLGAQNQETQYF
TRBJ2-1,TRBV28,.,TRBD1,TGTGCCAGGGCTCCAGGGACAGGACACAATGAGCAGTTCTTC,CARAPGTGHNEQFF
TRBJ1-5,TRBV5-1,.,.,TGCGCCAGCAGCTTGTTAGGGCTAGCCGATCAGCCCCAGCATTTT,CASSLLGLADQPQHF
TRBJ1-1,TRBV30,.,.,TGTGCCTGGAGTACCTCGGGGGACACTGAAGCTTTCTTT,CAWSTSGDTEAFF
TRBJ2-1,TRBV5-1,.,TRBD1,TGCGCCAGCAGCGCGGGACAGGAAGGGACCTACAATGAGCAGTTCTTC,CASSAGQEGTYNEQFF
TRBJ2-3,TRBV5-1,once,.,TGCGCCAGCATGGCTCCTAGCTTGGGGGATACGCAGTATTTT,CASMAPSLGDTQYF
TRBJ2-1,TRBV7-9,once,TRBD1,TGTGCCAGCAGCTCGGACAGGGGGAGGAATGAGCAGTTCTTC,CASSSDRGRNEQFF
TRBJ2-1,TRBV12-5,once,TRBD2,TGTGCTAGTGGTTCGCCGGGCGGGGGTCCCCAGGTTCATGAGCAGTTCTTC,CASGSPGGGPQVHEQFF